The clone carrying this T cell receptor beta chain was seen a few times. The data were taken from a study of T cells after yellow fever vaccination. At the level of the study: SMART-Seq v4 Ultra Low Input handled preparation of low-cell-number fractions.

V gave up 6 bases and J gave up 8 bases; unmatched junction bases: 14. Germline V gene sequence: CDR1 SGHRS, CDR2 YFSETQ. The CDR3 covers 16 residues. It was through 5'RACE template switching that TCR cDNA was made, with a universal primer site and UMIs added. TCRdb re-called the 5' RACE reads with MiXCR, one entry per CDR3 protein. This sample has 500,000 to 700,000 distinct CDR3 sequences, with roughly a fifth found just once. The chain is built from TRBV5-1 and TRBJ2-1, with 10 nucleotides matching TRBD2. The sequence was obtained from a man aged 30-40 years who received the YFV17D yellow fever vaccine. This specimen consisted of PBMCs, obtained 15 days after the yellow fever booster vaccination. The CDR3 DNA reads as TGCGCCAGCACCGACGGTAGGGGACTAGCGCTCGATGAGCAGTTCTTC. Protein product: CASTDGRGLALDEQFF. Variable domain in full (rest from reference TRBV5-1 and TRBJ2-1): KAGVTQTPRYLIKTRGQQVTLSCSPISGHRSVSWYQQTPGQGLQFLFEYFSETQRNKGNFPGRFSGRQFSNSRSEMNVSTLELGDSALYLCASTDGRGLALDEQFFGPGTRLTVL.